Below are 26 T cell receptor beta chains sequenced from a single sample in a study of blood T cell repertoires in COVID-19. The table came from immunoSEQ multiplex PCR; TCRdb's copy has only in-frame clones and leaves some out. The sample has about 200,000 clones, more than 80% seen once; the top ten hold around 8.4%. Sample: PBMCs or T cells enriched from blood (not recorded which). Source of these receptors: a woman under 30 who had recovered from COVID-19.

V and J are TRBV5-1 and TRBJ1-3, with 9 bases lining up with TRBD1. V was clipped by 3 bases and J by 4 bases; unmatched bases: 11. Germline V gives CDR1 SGHRS, CDR2 YFSETQ. The CDR3 contains 17 residues. DNA for the CDR3: TGCGCCAGCAGCTCGGCCGGGACAGGGAGGGCAGGAAACACCATATATTTT. This translates into CASSSAGTGRAGNTIYF. The whole variable domain, filled in from reference TRBV5-1 and TRBJ1-3, reads KAGVTQTPRYLIKTRGQQVTLSCSPISGHRSVSWYQQTPGQGLQFLFEYFSETQRNKGNFPGRFSGRQFSNSRSEMNVSTLELGDSALYLCASSSAGTGRAGNTIYFGEGSWLTVV.

This sequence joins TRBV5-1 and TRBJ1-1; no clear D. Deletions cut 4 bases from V and 6 bases from J, with 13 bases between. The CDR3 is 13 amino acids. Germline V gives CDR1 SGHRS, CDR2 YFSETQ. The CDR3 DNA reads as TGCGCCAGCAGCCCATCCCAGGTCCCTGAAGCTTTCTTT. Residues: CASSPSQVPEAFF.

The V gene is TRBV18, the J gene TRBJ1-3; unclear D gene. The V gene's germline CDR1 is KGHSH and CDR2 LQKENI. The ends were cut back, 0 bases at V and 8 bases at J, with 11 bases in the middle. This CDR3 contains 14 residues. DNA for the CDR3: TGTGCCAGCTCACCACCGATGGGCCGCGACACCATATATTTT. It yields the protein CASSPPMGRDTIYF.

The chain carries TRBV29-1 and TRBJ2-1; D is possibly TRBD1 (6 bases). CDR3 length: 11 residues. In germline, CDR1 is SQVTM, CDR2 ANQGSEA. Trimming took off 7 bases at V and 9 bases at J, with 13 bases between the two ends. The CDR3 DNA follows: TGCAGCGGTCAATCAGGGGCTGAGCAGTTCTTC. This encodes CSGQSGAEQFF.

This chain uses TRBV4-1 with TRBJ1-5; possible D gene TRBD1, 5 bases. With 0 bases removed from V and 6 bases from J, the gap between germline ends came to 12 bases. The CDR3 contains 15 residues. In germline, CDR1 is MGHRA, CDR2 YSYEKL. The CDR3 is CASSQEGAPGQPQHF. CDR3 DNA: TGCGCCAGCAGCCAAGAAGGGGCTCCAGGTCAGCCCCAGCATTTT.

This rearrangement joins TRBV9 to TRBJ2-5; D might be TRBD2 (5 bases). Germline loops: CDR1 SGDLS, CDR2 YYNGEE. This CDR3 is 13 amino acids long. V gave up 3 bases and J gave up 5 bases, with 11 bases separating them. CDR3 residues: CASSAPGMETQYF. The CDR3 DNA reads as TGTGCCAGCAGCGCCCCCGGGATGGAGACCCAGTACTTC.

The chain links TRBV14 to TRBJ2-2, with D maybe TRBD2 (5 bases). CDR1 SGHDN and CDR2 FVKESK come from the germline V gene. The CDR3 has 13 residues. V lost 3 bases to trimming and J lost 3 bases, with 5 bases between them. The DNA of the CDR3 is TGTGCCAGCAGCCAGGAGGACACCGGGGAGCTGTTTTTT. Translated, it gives CASSQEDTGELFF.

As DNA, the CDR3 is TGTGCCATCGCCGGGACGGGGGTAAGCACAGATACGCAGTATTTT. The encoded protein is CAIAGTGVSTDTQYF. V usage is TRBV10-3 and J usage is TRBJ2-3; D may be TRBD2 (6 bases). V shed 8 bases and J shed 0 bases, with 15 bases lying between them. The germline V gene has CDR1 ENHRY and CDR2 SYGVKD. This CDR3 is built from 15 residues.

The genes are TRBV28 and TRBJ1-1; no clear D gene. CDR1 and CDR2 from the germline V gene are MDHEN and SYDVKM. V was pared by 6 bases and J by 2 bases, with 7 bases between. CDR3 length equals 12 residues. This CDR3 reads CASSAINTEAFF. The CDR3 region has the DNA TGTGCCAGCAGCGCTATAAACACTGAAGCTTTCTTT.

This sequence joins TRBV9 and TRBJ1-1, with D tentatively TRBD1 (6 bases). This CDR3 is built from 14 residues. V lost 0 bases to trimming and J lost 5 bases, with 11 bases between them. Germline lookup yields CDR1 SGDLS and CDR2 YYNGEE. CDR3 sequence: CASSVGGTGTEAFF. The DNA of the CDR3 is TGTGCCAGCAGCGTAGGGGGCACAGGGACTGAAGCTTTCTTT.

This clone showed up just once. The chain combines TRBV4-1 with TRBJ1-2, with D maybe TRBD1 (5 bases). The CDR3 contains 14 residues. CDR1 is MGHRA, CDR2 YSYEKL, per germline. V dropped 1 base and J dropped 5 bases, with 11 bases sitting between them. The CDR3 loop reads CASSQAPGLYGYTF. In DNA form, the CDR3 reads TGCGCCAGCAGCCAAGCCCCAGGGTTGTATGGCTACACCTTC.

This clone was recorded a few times. The genes are TRBV29-1 and TRBJ1-2, with TRBD1 as a possible D gene (5 bases). The CDR3 covers 17 residues. V was trimmed by 4 bases and J by 4 bases, leaving 25 bases between them. CDR1 SQVTM and CDR2 ANQGSEA come from the germline V gene. The CDR3 region is CSVGYGQGKWRVYGYTF. The CDR3 DNA sequence: TGCAGCGTTGGATATGGGCAGGGTAAATGGAGGGTCTATGGCTACACCTTC.

CDR3 region: CASSQGTGSGANVLTF. The CDR3 nucleotides are TGTGCCAGTAGTCAAGGTACGGGCTCTGGGGCCAACGTCCTGACTTTC. This chain uses TRBV19 with TRBJ2-6; D call uncertain. V lost 5 bases and J lost 0, with 11 bases in between. From germline, CDR1 is LNHDA and CDR2 SQIVND (reference sequence). The CDR3 sequence is 16 residues long.

CDR3 DNA: TGCGCCAGCAGCTTGGGGATAAGACAGGATGGCAATGAGCAGTTCTTC. Translated: CASSLGIRQDGNEQFF. J is TRBJ2-1 and V is TRBV5-1; maybe TRBD1 (6 bases). CDR1 is SGHRS, CDR2 YFSETQ, per germline. This CDR3 is built from 16 residues. V lost 0 bases and J lost 6, with 16 bases in between.

This chain's CDR3 is CASSPIPRRDSETNQPQHF. CDR3 DNA sequence: TGTGCCAGCAGCCCAATCCCCCGAAGGGACAGCGAGACCAATCAGCCCCAGCATTTT. The chain has TRBV5-4 and TRBJ1-5, with 7 bases that match TRBD1. V trimming: 4 bases; J trimming: 3 bases; junction bases outside the gene matches: 19. CDR1 and CDR2 (germline): SGHNT, YYREEE (reference sequence). The CDR3 totals 19 residues.

The chain is built from TRBV29-1 and TRBJ2-7; TRBD2 matches at 7 bases. Germline V gene lookup returns CDR1 SQVTM and CDR2 ANQGSEA. With 3 bases clipped from V and 6 bases from J, the junction kept 8 bases outside the gene matches. The length of the CDR3 is 13 residues. CDR3 amino acids: CSVEASGRGEQYF. CDR3 sequence (DNA): TGCAGCGTTGAGGCGTCTGGGAGGGGCGAGCAGTACTTC.

This clone was seen more than once but under ten times. The chain has TRBV27 and TRBJ2-7, with TRBD1 as a possible D gene (6 bases). Germline V CDR1 and CDR2: MNHEY, SMNVEV (reference sequence). There are 17 residues in the CDR3. The germline V and J ends were trimmed by 6 bases and 2 bases, with 23 bases remaining between them. Written as DNA, the CDR3 is TGTGCCAGCAGCCTACGCTTACAGGGTATTGGTCCCTACGAGCAGTACTTC. This gives the protein CASSLRLQGIGPYEQYF.

The gene calls are TRBV12-3 or TRBV12-4 and TRBJ2-5; maybe TRBD1 (5 bases). V lost 3 bases and J 4 bases, leaving 9 bases between the germline ends. The CDR3 runs to 13 residues. In DNA, the CDR3 is TGTGCCAGCAGTTTTGCCAGGGCAGAGACCCAGTACTTC. Protein product: CASSFARAETQYF.

This rearrangement joins TRBV4-1 to TRBJ1-5; possible D gene TRBD1, 5 bases. CDR3 size: 14 residues. CDR1 MGHRA and CDR2 YSYEKL come from the germline V gene. V lost 4 bases and J lost 7, with 14 bases in between. The CDR3 region has the DNA TGCGCCAGCAGCCCTATCAGGGAGGGACAGCCCCAGCATTTT. It yields the protein CASSPIREGQPQHF.

The rearrangement uses TRBV11-3 and TRBJ1-5; D unclear. The CDR3 runs to 11 residues. Trimming removed 5 bases at V and 16 bases at J, with 15 bases between. Germline CDR1 reads SGHNT; CDR2 reads YENEEA. The CDR3 loop reads CASSPAPMTHF. CDR3 coding DNA: TGTGCCAGCAGCCCAGCACCTATGACTCATTTT.

In DNA, the CDR3 is TGTGCCAGTACTGTCAGCGCTGCTCGGGAAGAAAAACTGTTTTTT. It specifies CASTVSAAREEKLFF. This chain links TRBV19 with TRBJ1-4, with D unclear. Deletions cut 7 bases from V and 8 bases from J, with 20 bases between. The CDR3 extends over 15 amino acids. Per the germline V gene, CDR1 is LNHDA and CDR2 is SQIVND (reference sequence).

Only one count was recorded for this clone. DNA for the CDR3: TGTGCCAGCAGTGCCGGACAGGCGATTAATGAAAAACTGTTTTTT. Translating it yields CASSAGQAINEKLFF. The V gene is TRBV2, the J gene TRBJ1-4; 7 bases align to TRBD1. Germline CDR1 and CDR2: SNHLY and FYNNEI. V lost 4 bases, J lost 4 bases, and 6 bases stayed unmatched. The CDR3 is made up of 15 amino acids.

The chain carries TRBV6-5 and TRBJ1-2; a weak D match, TRBD1 (6 bases). Germline V lookup: CDR1 MNHEY, CDR2 SVGAGI. CDR3 length: 13 amino acids. V was clipped by 5 bases and J by 8 bases, with 15 bases between them. The CDR3 loop reads CASSLNRARGYTF. CDR3 DNA: TGTGCCAGCAGTCTGAACAGGGCTAGAGGCTACACCTTC.

The chain combines TRBV7-2 with TRBJ2-3; 7 bases map to TRBD1. J was trimmed by 2 bases and V by 6 bases; bases with no gene match: 5. Germline CDR1 and CDR2: SGHTA and FQGNSA. The CDR3 extends over 14 amino acids. In nucleotides, the CDR3 is TGTGCCAGCAGTTGGACAGGATTCACAGATACGCAGTATTTT. It encodes CASSWTGFTDTQYF.

The V call is TRBV6-6, the J call TRBJ1-2; TRBD1 agrees at 7 bases. The length of the CDR3 is 15 residues. The trim removed 6 bases at V and 1 base at J, leaving 8 bases unmatched. The germline V gene has CDR1 MNHNY and CDR2 SVGAGI (reference sequence). The CDR3 nucleotides are TGTGCCAGCAGACTTAGACAGGGCTTTAACTATGGCTACACCTTC. Its translation is CASRLRQGFNYGYTF.

There are many counts of this clone. This rearrangement joins TRBV6-1 to TRBJ2-2, with unresolved D. Trimming pared 2 bases from V and 1 base from J, leaving 11 bases between. The CDR3 is 16 amino acids. Germline lookup yields CDR1 MNHNS and CDR2 SASEGT. CDR3 coding DNA: TGTGCCAGCAGTGAACCCAGGCCTGGGAACACCGGGGAGCTGTTTTTT. This encodes CASSEPRPGNTGELFF.